These 18 T cell receptor beta chains came from one sample sequenced in a study of blood T cells in healthy people across ages. Using a J-beta primer mix together with a sample-barcoded 5' primer, a second PCR was run for about 6 to 12 cycles. In TCRdb, the 5' RACE reads were re-called with MiXCR into one record per CDR3 protein. The sample includes about 1.8 million distinct CDR3 sequences, less than 50% seen only once; the top ten take over 2%. Sequencing used blood. All receptors come from a woman between 40 and 50 years old in good health.

As regards this clonotype: Its ends do not fully match the called genes, so a read error is possible. This chain joins TRBV6-2 or TRBV6-3 and TRBJ2-3, with 11 bases aligning to TRBD2. The V gene's germline CDR1 is MNHEY and CDR2 SVGEGT. The CDR3 extends over 15 amino acids. CDR3 DNA: TGTGCCGGCAGTCCGGGACTAGCGGACACAGATACGCAGTATTTT. This codes for CAGSPGLADTDTQYF.

This chain joins TRBV7-3 and TRBJ2-3; D unresolved. The V and J ends lost 1 base and 0 bases respectively, with 5 bases between them. The CDR3 runs 14 residues. Germline V gene data show CDR1 as SGHTA and CDR2 as FQGTGA. The CDR3 nucleotides are TGTGCCAGCAGCTTAATGGCAAGCACAGATACGCAGTATTTT. This codes for CASSLMASTDTQYF.

The rearrangement uses TRBV3-1 and TRBJ1-2; D is uncertain. Germline assignment: CDR1 LGHDT and CDR2 YNNKEL (reference sequence). The CDR3 runs 15 residues. V was trimmed by 3 bases and J by 4 bases, leaving 15 bases between them. This CDR3 is CASSHPFTYSYGYTF. The CDR3 nucleotides read TGTGCCAGCAGCCATCCCTTCACATATTCCTATGGCTACACCTTC.

The rearrangement links TRBV2 to TRBJ2-3, with 8 bases aligning to TRBD2. From germline, CDR1 is SNHLY and CDR2 FYNNEI. The V segment lost 8 bases and the J segment 8 bases; nucleotides outside the gene matches: 6. This CDR3 contains 12 residues. The CDR3 sequence is CASHPAGGTQYF. CDR3 DNA: TGTGCCAGCCACCCGGCGGGGGGTACGCAGTATTTT.

The chain couples TRBV7-2 to TRBJ2-7; no definite D call. With 1 base removed from V and 6 bases from J, the gap between germline ends came to 7 bases. CDR3 size: 12 residues. In germline, CDR1 is SGHTA, CDR2 FQGNSA. The CDR3 here is CASSLDGFEQYF. The CDR3 DNA reads as TGTGCCAGCAGCTTAGACGGCTTCGAGCAGTACTTC.

This clonotype was found a few times. The chain employs TRBV21-1 and TRBJ2-7; the table calls TRBD1, which could not be checked here. TRBV21-1 is labeled a pseudogene. This CDR3 has 14 residues. CDR3 in amino acids: CASPHRDRETEQYF. The CDR3 DNA follows: TGTGCCAGCCCTCACCGGGACAGGGAGACCGAGCAGTACTTC.

The chain joins TRBV12-3 or TRBV12-4 to TRBJ2-3, with 8 bases that match TRBD2. V was pared by 6 bases and J by 3 bases, with 8 bases of the junction left unmatched. This CDR3 has 15 residues. The CDR3 bases are TGTGCCAGCAGCCCCGGCGGGGGGCTTACAGATACGCAGTATTTT. As protein: CASSPGGGLTDTQYF.

This chain links TRBV6-6 with TRBJ2-7; D gene uncertain. The CDR3 is made up of 12 amino acids. The V gene lost 1 base and the J gene lost 6 bases, with 7 bases spanning the gap. CDR1 and CDR2 (germline): MNHNY, SVGAGI (reference sequence). This CDR3 reads CASSYLAAEQYF. In DNA form, the CDR3 reads TGTGCCAGCAGTTACTTGGCAGCCGAGCAGTACTTC.

The table lists this clonotype with many counts. This chain joins TRBV10-3 and TRBJ2-7; the D gene is possibly TRBD1 (7 bases). From germline, CDR1 is ENHRY and CDR2 SYGVKD. This CDR3 is built from 14 residues. The ends were cut back, 11 bases at V and 7 bases at J, with 24 bases in the middle. The CDR3 is CAVTTGTELAEQYF. CDR3 sequence (DNA): TGTGCCGTCACTACCGGGACAGAGCTAGCGGAGCAGTACTTC.

This clonotype appeared once. The chain joins TRBV3-1 to TRBJ2-1; D unclear. V was pared by 2 bases and J by 6 bases, with 8 bases between. Germline CDR1 reads LGHDT; CDR2 reads YNNKEL (reference sequence). CDR3 size: 13 residues. The chain's CDR3 is CASSQMVLNEQFF. CDR3 nucleotide sequence: TGTGCCAGCAGCCAAATGGTGCTCAATGAGCAGTTCTTC.

A word on this clonotype: A read error is possible here, since a much larger clone lies one base away. The V and J genes are TRBV6-2 or TRBV6-3 and TRBJ2-3; no reliable D call. This CDR3 comprises 14 residues. Germline V gene data show CDR1 as MNHEY and CDR2 as SVGEGT. Trimming pared 2 bases from V and 6 bases from J, leaving 12 bases between. The CDR3 DNA is TGTGCCAGCAGTTACGGGAACCCATCGGATACGCAGTATTTT. Translated, it gives CASSYGNPSDTQYF.

The V and J genes are TRBV29-1 and TRBJ2-1; TRBD1 matches at 7 bases. This CDR3 contains 15 residues. V lost 1 base, J lost 1 base, and 4 bases stayed unmatched. In germline, CDR1 is SQVTM, CDR2 ANQGSEA. CDR3 sequence: CSVEVWDSSYNEQFF. CDR3 DNA sequence: TGCAGCGTTGAAGTTTGGGACAGTTCCTACAATGAGCAGTTCTTC.

The chain employs TRBV6-1 and TRBJ2-1; 7 positions match TRBD1. V was pared by 5 bases and J by 0 bases, with 7 bases of the junction left unmatched. The CDR3 extends over 16 amino acids. CDR1 is MNHNS and CDR2 is SASEGT in the germline V gene. DNA of the CDR3: TGTGCCAGCAGTTGGACGACAGGGAGCTCCTACAATGAGCAGTTCTTC. This translates into CASSWTTGSSYNEQFF.

This clonotype appeared a single time. The chain links TRBV5-1 to TRBJ2-7; no firm D call. The ends were cut back, 5 bases at V and 4 bases at J, with 19 bases in the middle. Germline-derived CDR1 and CDR2 are SGHRS and YFSETQ. The CDR3 consists of 15 residues. The CDR3 sequence is CASSSPGPPAYEQYF. CDR3 bases: TGCGCCAGCAGTTCACCGGGCCCCCCCGCATACGAGCAGTACTTC. The full variable domain, its missing parts supplied by reference TRBV5-1 and TRBJ2-7, is KAGVTQTPRYLIKTRGQQVTLSCSPISGHRSVSWYQQTPGQGLQFLFEYFSETQRNKGNFPGRFSGRQFSNSRSEMNVSTLELGDSALYLCASSSPGPPAYEQYFGPGTRLTVT.

CDR3 DNA: TGTGCCAGCAGTGAACGCAGGAAAGGAACAGGCCTGATGGATGGCTACACCTTC. Its protein is CASSERRKGTGLMDGYTF. The chain carries TRBV6-1 and TRBJ1-2; possible D gene TRBD1, 5 bases. CDR3 length equals 18 residues. With 2 bases removed from V and 6 bases from J, the gap between germline ends came to 25 bases. Germline V gives CDR1 MNHNS, CDR2 SASEGT.

This clonotype appeared a few times. CDR3 DNA sequence: TGTGCCAGCAGCCACGCCACAGGGTACGAGCAGTACTTC. This gives the protein CASSHATGYEQYF. V is TRBV7-9 and J is TRBJ2-7; D perhaps matches TRBD1 (6 bases). V lost 5 bases to trimming and J lost 4 bases, with 12 bases between them. The CDR3 length is 13 residues. The V gene's germline CDR1 is SEHNR and CDR2 FQNEAQ (reference sequence).

This clonotype was picked up many times. This chain joins TRBV29-1 and TRBJ2-5; 7 bases are a match to TRBD1. The CDR3 runs 13 residues. Germline loops: CDR1 SQVTM, CDR2 ANQGSEA. Losses at the gene ends were 6 bases for V and 4 bases for J; bases not matched to a gene: 8. Here the CDR3 reads CSVNRDRRETQYF. DNA of the CDR3: TGCAGCGTCAACCGGGACAGACGAGAGACCCAGTACTTC.

The chain uses TRBV20-1 and TRBJ2-1; 8 bases line up with TRBD2. The germline V gene encodes CDR1 DFQATT and CDR2 SNEGSKA (reference sequence). The CDR3 length is 14 residues. Trimming took 7 bases from V and 5 from J; bases not matched to a gene: 10. The CDR3 DNA reads TGCAGTGTCCTGATCGGGCGGGGGGACAATGAGCAGTTCTTC. Translation gives CSVLIGRGDNEQFF.